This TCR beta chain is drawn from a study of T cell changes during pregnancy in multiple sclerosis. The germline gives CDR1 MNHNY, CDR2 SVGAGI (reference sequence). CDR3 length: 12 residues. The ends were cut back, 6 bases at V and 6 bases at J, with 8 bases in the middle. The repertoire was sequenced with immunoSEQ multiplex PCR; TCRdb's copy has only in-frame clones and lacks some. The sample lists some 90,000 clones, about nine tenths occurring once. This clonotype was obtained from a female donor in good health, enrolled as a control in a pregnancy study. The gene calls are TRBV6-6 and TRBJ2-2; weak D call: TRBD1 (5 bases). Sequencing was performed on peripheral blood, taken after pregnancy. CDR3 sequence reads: CASRPGSGELFF. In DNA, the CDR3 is TGTGCCAGCAGGCCAGGGTCCGGGGAGCTGTTTTTT.